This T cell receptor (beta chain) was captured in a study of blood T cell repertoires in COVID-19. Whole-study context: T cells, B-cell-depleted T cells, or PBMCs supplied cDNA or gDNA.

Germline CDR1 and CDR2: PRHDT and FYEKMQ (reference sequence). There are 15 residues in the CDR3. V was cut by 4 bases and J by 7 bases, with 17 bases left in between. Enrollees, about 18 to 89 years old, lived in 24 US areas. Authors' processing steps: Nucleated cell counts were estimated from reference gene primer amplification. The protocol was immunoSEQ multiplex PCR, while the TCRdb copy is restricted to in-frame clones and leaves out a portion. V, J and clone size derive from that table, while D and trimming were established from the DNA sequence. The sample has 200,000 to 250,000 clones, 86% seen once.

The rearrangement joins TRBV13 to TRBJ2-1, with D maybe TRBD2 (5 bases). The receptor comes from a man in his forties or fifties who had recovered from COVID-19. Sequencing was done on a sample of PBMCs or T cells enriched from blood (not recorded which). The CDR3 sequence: CASSSAYGEWNEQFF. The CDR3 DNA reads TGTGCCAGCAGCTCCGCCTATGGGGAGTGGAATGAGCAGTTCTTC. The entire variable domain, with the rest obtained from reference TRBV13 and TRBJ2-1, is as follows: AAGVIQSPRHLIKEKRETATLKCYPIPRHDTVYWYQQGPGQDPQFLISFYEKMQSDKGSIPDRFSAQQFSDYHSELNMSSLELGDSALYFCASSSAYGEWNEQFFGPGTRLTVL.